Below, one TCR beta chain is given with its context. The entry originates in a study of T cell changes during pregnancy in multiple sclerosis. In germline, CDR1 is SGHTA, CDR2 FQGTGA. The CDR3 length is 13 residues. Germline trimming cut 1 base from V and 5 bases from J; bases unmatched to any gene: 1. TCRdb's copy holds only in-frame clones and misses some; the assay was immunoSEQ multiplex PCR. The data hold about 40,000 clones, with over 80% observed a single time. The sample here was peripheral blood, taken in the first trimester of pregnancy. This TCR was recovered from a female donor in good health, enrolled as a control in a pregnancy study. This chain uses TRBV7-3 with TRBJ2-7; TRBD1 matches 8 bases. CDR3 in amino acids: CASSLRTGHEQYF. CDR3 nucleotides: TGTGCCAGCAGCTTAAGGACAGGGCACGAGCAGTACTTC.